This record concerns one TCR beta chain sequence. Its antigen is undetermined. The data were obtained in a study of T-cell memory formation after mild COVID-19. General study results and limits: Several responding clones turned up in pre-infection memory, indicating that cross-reactive memory may have taken part.

The CDR3 contains 16 residues. Germline V CDR1 and CDR2: LGHNA, YSLEER. V was pared by 3 bases and J by 1 base, with 12 bases between. TCRdb used MiXCR to reprocess the 5' RACE reads, holding one entry per CDR3 protein. The sample shows 300,000 to 400,000 distinct CDR3 sequences, about a sixth of them seen only once. This TCR was sampled from a man younger than 35 who had mild COVID-19 (a few samples of this study predate the infection). Cell type and time point are not known. The sample comprised PBMCs or a T cell subset sorted from them (not recorded which). The chain recombines TRBV4-3 with TRBJ2-2; D may be TRBD2 (6 bases). CDR3 DNA: TGCGCCAGCAGCCAGGAGGGTCGTCGGAACACCGGGGAGCTGTTTTTT. It encodes CASSQEGRRNTGELFF.